The rows below give T cell receptor beta chains drawn from one sample of a study of blood T cells in healthy people across ages. TCRdb re-analysed the 5' RACE reads in MiXCR, keeping a single row per CDR3 protein. The sample yields about 640,000 distinct CDR3 sequences, around 31% seen once. Sequencing input: blood. All receptors come from a woman of 80 years or more in good health. Both conserved end residues are part of each CDR3. D genes are given only for firm matches. Rows give clone size only sometimes, using once, few, many, or a class for an expanded clone.

cdr3_nt,cdr3_aa,d_call,v_call,clone_size,j_call
TGTGCCAGCAGTTTAGGGGTATACTATGGCTACACCTTC,CASSLGVYYGYTF,-,TRBV28,many,TRBJ1-2
TGTGCCAGCAGCTTGGGGGGCTCCTGGTCGATGAGGTACAATGAGCAGTACTTC,CASSLGGSWSMRYNEQYF,-,TRBV5-4,few,TRBJ2-5
TGTGCCAGCAGTCCTAATAGCGGGTCCTTGTATACGCAGTATTTT,CASSPNSGSLYTQYF,TRBD2,TRBV12-3/TRBV12-4,-,TRBJ2-3
TGCAGTCCTCGGGGTAGCGGGGGGGTCGTTAGGTACTTC,CSPRGSGGVVRYF,TRBD2,TRBV20-1,-,TRBJ2-7
TGTGCCAGCAGCCGATCCGGGACTTACTACGAGCAGTACTTC,CASSRSGTYYEQYF,-,TRBV3-1,many,TRBJ2-7
TGTGCCAGCAGCCAAGTACTAGCGGGAGAGTACGAGCAGTACTTC,CASSQVLAGEYEQYF,TRBD2,TRBV4-2,-,TRBJ2-7
TGTGCCAGCAGCGCAAACACTCAGGGGAATTCACCCCTCCACTTT,CASSANTQGNSPLHF,-,TRBV9,many,TRBJ1-6
TGTGCCAGCACCGTTGGACTATACCGCACAGATACGCAGTATTTT,CASTVGLYRTDTQYF,-,TRBV6-1,many,TRBJ2-3
TGTGCCAGCAGTTACGAATGGAAGGGGACCGGGGAGCTGTTTTTT,CASSYEWKGTGELFF,-,TRBV6-5,many,TRBJ2-2
TGCGCCAGCAGCTCACAGGGGGCGCAGACTGAAGCTTTCTTT,CASSSQGAQTEAFF,TRBD1,TRBV5-1,many,TRBJ1-1
TGTGCCAGCAGCGTAGCGGAGGGACGTAGGGGGACTAGCGGCTTCACCGGGGAGCTGTTTTTT,CASSVAEGRRGTSGFTGELFF,TRBD2,TRBV9,many,TRBJ2-2
TGTGCCAGCAGCCGGGAGCGGGGGGCAATAGGGAACACTGAAGCTTTCTTT,CASSRERGAIGNTEAFF,-,TRBV7-9,few,TRBJ1-1
TGTGCCAGCAGTGTCTCGGACCCCAGGGGGCCCACCGGGGAGCTGTTTTTT,CASSVSDPRGPTGELFF,TRBD1,TRBV6-1,few,TRBJ2-2
TGTGCCAGCAGCCTAGCGGGGGGGCTAGATACGCAGTATTTT,CASSLAGGLDTQYF,TRBD2,TRBV9,many,TRBJ2-3
TGTGCCTGGAACTCCGGGGGACCGAACACTGAAGCTTTCTTT,CAWNSGGPNTEAFF,-,TRBV30,-,TRBJ1-1
TGTGCCAGCAGCTTAACGGGGGGGGCCACAGATACGCAGTATTTT,CASSLTGGATDTQYF,-,TRBV7-3,many,TRBJ2-3
TGTGCCAGCAGCCGAGGGACACGTCCAACCGGGGAGCTGTTTTTT,CASSRGTRPTGELFF,-,TRBV3-1,-,TRBJ2-2
TGTGCCATCAGTGGACAACTAGGCAATGAGCAGTACTTC,CAISGQLGNEQYF,-,TRBV10-3,-,TRBJ2-5
TGTGCCAGCAGCCGCTTGGGGGATACCTACGAGCAGTACTTC,CASSRLGDTYEQYF,-,TRBV3-1,many,TRBJ2-7
TGTGCCACCAGCAGAGATTTGGGGTACGAGGTCGACTCACCCCTCCACTTT,CATSRDLGYEVDSPLHF,-,TRBV15,many,TRBJ1-6
TGTGCCATCAGTGAGTCAGGACTAGCGGAGCGCTACGAGCAGTACTTC,CAISESGLAERYEQYF,TRBD2,TRBV10-3,once,TRBJ2-7
TGTGCCACCCGTGGGGTAGGCAGTGAGCAGTTCTTC,CATRGVGSEQFF,-,TRBV19,many,TRBJ2-1
TGCAGTGCTAGCATCCGGGGGGGCAGAGAGACCCAGTACTTC,CSASIRGGRETQYF,TRBD2,TRBV20-1,-,TRBJ2-5
TGTGCCAGCAGCTTAAGCGATTGGCGACGGGGCTATGGCTACACCTTC,CASSLSDWRRGYGYTF,-,TRBV7-2,many,TRBJ1-2
TGTGCCAGCAGCTTAGAACAGAGTCGCCGGTCCTACGAGCAGTACTTC,CASSLEQSRRSYEQYF,-,TRBV7-2,-,TRBJ2-7
TGCGCCAGCAGATTAACAGGGGCGTCTGGAAACACCATATATTTT,CASRLTGASGNTIYF,TRBD1,TRBV5-1,-,TRBJ1-3
TGTGCCAGCACCCTCGGGTGGAATGAGCAGTTCTTC,CASTLGWNEQFF,-,TRBV7-2,-,TRBJ2-1
TGTGCCAGCAGGTCTAGACTAGCGGGGGGTAGCACAGATACGCAGTATTTT,CASRSRLAGGSTDTQYF,TRBD2,TRBV28,many,TRBJ2-3
TGTGCCAGCAGTTACTGGGAGGAAACTAGCGCCGAGACCCAGTACTTC,CASSYWEETSAETQYF,TRBD2,TRBV6-5,-,TRBJ2-5
TGTGCCAGCAGCGCCCGACAGGGGGGAACGAACACTGAAGCTTTCTTT,CASSARQGGTNTEAFF,TRBD1,TRBV9,-,TRBJ1-1
TGTGCCAGCAGCCTAGGGATGTCTAGCACAGATACGCAGTATTTT,CASSLGMSSTDTQYF,-,TRBV3-1,many,TRBJ2-3
TGTGCCAGCAGCTTATCTCCGGGGACTAACGAGCAGTACTTC,CASSLSPGTNEQYF,TRBD2,TRBV7-8,-,TRBJ2-7
TGTGCCAGCAGTTACTGGGGGGCGAACACCGGGGAGCTGTTTTTT,CASSYWGANTGELFF,-,TRBV6-5,-,TRBJ2-2
TGTGCCAGCAGTTACGGGGGACAGGGGAATGAGCAGTACTTC,CASSYGGQGNEQYF,TRBD1,TRBV6-5,few,TRBJ2-5
TGCGCCAGCAGCTTGTCTAGGTTTTCTAACTATGGCTACACCTTC,CASSLSRFSNYGYTF,-,TRBV5-1,many,TRBJ1-2
TGTGCCAGCAGTTCATACAGGGGAGACACCATATATTTT,CASSSYRGDTIYF,TRBD1,TRBV12-3/TRBV12-4,-,TRBJ1-3
TGTGCCTGGCAACCCGCCGACAGGGGCCTCTCTAATTCACCCCTCCACTTT,CAWQPADRGLSNSPLHF,TRBD1,TRBV30,once,TRBJ1-6
TGCGCCAGCAGACAAGGACAGGGGGCCGTCTATGGCTACACCTTC,CASRQGQGAVYGYTF,TRBD1,TRBV10-2,few,TRBJ1-2
TGCAGTGCTGGCAGAGCGGGGGGAGATACGCAGTATTTT,CSAGRAGGDTQYF,TRBD2,TRBV20-1,-,TRBJ2-3
TGCAGTGCTAGCTACTCTCTTTTCACAGATACACAGTATTTT,CSASYSLFTDTQYF,-,TRBV20-1,-,TRBJ2-3
TGTGCCAGCAGTTTCACAGGGTCTGATGGCTACACCTTC,CASSFTGSDGYTF,-,TRBV6-6,many,TRBJ1-2
TGTGCCAGCTCACCACCGGTACTAGCGGGTTCTCACACAGATACGCAGTATTTT,CASSPPVLAGSHTDTQYF,TRBD2,TRBV18,many,TRBJ2-3
TGTGCCACCAGCGAGTACAAGGGCACCGGGGAGCTGTTTTTT,CATSEYKGTGELFF,-,TRBV15,few,TRBJ2-2
TGTGCCAGCAGCCGTGGTAATGCCCAGGAAAAACTGTTTTTT,CASSRGNAQEKLFF,-,TRBV7-8,-,TRBJ1-4
TGTGCCAGCAGCCAGGATGGGGACGTTGGGGATGAGCAGTTCTTC,CASSQDGDVGDEQFF,-,TRBV9,-,TRBJ2-1
TGTGCCAGCAACCCCGTTAAGGGTTTCGGCATTCAGTACTTC,CASNPVKGFGIQYF,-,TRBV6-6,many,TRBJ2-4
TGTGCCAGCAGCTACCTGACCCCGAGCTCCTACAATGAGCAGTACTTC,CASSYLTPSSYNEQYF,-,TRBV7-2,few,TRBJ2-7
TGTGCCAGCTCACCCGTAAGACAGGTTACGAACACTGAAGCTTTCTTT,CASSPVRQVTNTEAFF,-,TRBV18,few,TRBJ1-1
TGTGCCATCAGAACAGGGTACGGCTACGAGCAGTACTTC,CAIRTGYGYEQYF,-,TRBV10-3,-,TRBJ2-7
TGTGCCAGTGGTTCGGTACGAGGGGGGACAGGGGGTTTCCCCTTACATGGCTACACCTTC,CASGSVRGGTGGFPLHGYTF,TRBD1,TRBV12-5,-,TRBJ1-2
TGTGCCGCGAGTCTAAAGGTGGCCTACACCTTC,CAASLKVAYTF,-,TRBV30,-,TRBJ1-2
TGTGCCACCAGTGATTACGGGGGGAGAACCACAGATACGCAGTATTTT,CATSDYGGRTTDTQYF,TRBD2,TRBV24-1,many,TRBJ2-3
TGTGCCATCAGGGGACAGGGGGCAGATACGCAGTATTTT,CAIRGQGADTQYF,TRBD1,TRBV10-3,-,TRBJ2-3
TGCAGTGCTAGAACCGGACTAGCGGACACAGATACGCAGTATTTT,CSARTGLADTDTQYF,TRBD2,TRBV20-1,few,TRBJ2-3